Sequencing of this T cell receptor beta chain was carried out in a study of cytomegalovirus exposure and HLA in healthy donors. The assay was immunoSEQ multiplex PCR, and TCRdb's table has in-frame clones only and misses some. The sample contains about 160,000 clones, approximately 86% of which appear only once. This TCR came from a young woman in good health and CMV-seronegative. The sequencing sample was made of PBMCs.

The CDR3 protein is CASSFSLPRDTQYF. Here the CDR3 DNA reads TGCGCCAGCAGCTTTTCATTACCTAGGGATACGCAGTATTTT. This chain links TRBV5-1 with TRBJ2-3; D not certain. Trimming took off 2 bases at V and 6 bases at J, with 13 bases between the two ends. In germline, CDR1 is SGHRS, CDR2 YFSETQ. The CDR3 sequence is 14 residues long.